This is a list of T cell receptor beta chains from one sample in a study of blood T cells in healthy people across ages. From the 5' RACE reads, TCRdb called clonotypes with MiXCR, one entry per CDR3 protein. The data show hundreds of thousands of distinct CDR3 sequences, roughly 41% seen once. Sequenced sample: blood. Receptor source: an elderly man in good health. CDR3s include the opening cysteine and the closing phenylalanine or tryptophan. The D gene is left open where the match is weak. Size is omitted from some rows. Given values are once, few, many or a class for expanded clones.

many,TRBJ2-1,TRBD2,TRBV3-1,CASSGPVSGDPREQFF,TGTGCCAGCAGCGGACCGGTGAGCGGGGACCCTAGGGAGCAGTTCTTC
.,TRBJ2-5,TRBD2,TRBV28,CASKSASGNNNEQYF,TGTGCCAGCAAGTCGGCTAGCGGGAACAACAATGAGCAGTACTTC
.,TRBJ2-1,TRBD2,TRBV10-1,CASSDSGTSGRASTNEQFF,TGCGCCAGCAGTGATTCCGGGACTAGCGGGAGGGCCAGTACCAATGAGCAGTTCTTC
few,TRBJ2-4,.,TRBV5-5,CASSLLLGVIQYF,TGTGCCAGCAGCTTGTTATTAGGTGTCATTCAGTACTTC
.,TRBJ1-6,TRBD1,TRBV7-2,CASSSPGQGAFSSPLHF,TGTGCCAGCAGCTCTCCGGGACAGGGGGCTTTTAGTTCACCCCTCCACTTT
.,TRBJ2-3,.,TRBV10-3,CAISRLGSTDTQYF,TGTGCCATCAGCAGACTAGGATCTACAGATACGCAGTATTTT
once,TRBJ1-1,.,TRBV6-2/TRBV6-3,CASSESDPHTEAFF,TGTGCCAGCAGTGAATCTGACCCACACACTGAAGCTTTCTTT
few,TRBJ2-3,TRBD2,TRBV20-1,CSARIPSGEADTQYF,TGCAGTGCTAGAATTCCCAGCGGGGAGGCAGATACGCAGTATTTT
once,TRBJ2-2,TRBD2,TRBV6-2/TRBV6-3,CASSYGLAVLNTGELFF,TGTGCCAGCAGTTACGGACTAGCGGTATTGAACACCGGGGAGCTGTTTTTT
few,TRBJ1-2,.,TRBV30,CAWAPGESDGYTF,TGTGCCTGGGCACCGGGGGAATCCGATGGCTACACCTTC
many,TRBJ2-5,.,TRBV20-1,CSASIGSSVETQYF,TGCAGTGCTAGTATTGGGTCTAGCGTCGAGACCCAGTACTTC
few,TRBJ2-5,TRBD2,TRBV9,CASSVGPGLVRGETQYF,TGTGCCAGCAGCGTAGGACCGGGACTAGTAAGAGGGGAGACCCAGTACTTC
few,TRBJ2-3,TRBD2,TRBV12-3/TRBV12-4,CASSLSKTSGDLTDTQYF,TGTGCCAGCAGTTTGTCCAAGACTAGCGGGGATCTGACAGATACGCAGTATTTT
.,TRBJ2-1,.,TRBV3-1,CASSVLASSYKEQFF,TGTGCCAGCAGCGTTCTAGCGAGCTCCTACAAGGAGCAGTTCTTC
.,TRBJ2-2,.,TRBV5-1,CASSSAAGMNTGEPFF,TGCGCCAGCAGCTCTGCGGCGGGGATGAACACCGGGGAGCCGTTTTTT
.,TRBJ2-5,TRBD2,TRBV5-1,CASSLEAGVGGETQYF,TGCGCCAGCAGCTTGGAGGCGGGAGTCGGGGGAGAGACCCAGTACTTC
few,TRBJ1-1,.,TRBV12-3/TRBV12-4,CASSLWPPLAFF,TGTGCCAGCAGTTTATGGCCCCCGCTAGCTTTCTTT
.,TRBJ2-3,.,TRBV9,CASSPEGGTDHTDTQYF,TGTGCCAGCAGCCCCGAGGGCGGGACAGACCACACAGATACGCAGTATTTT
few,TRBJ2-5,.,TRBV12-3/TRBV12-4,CASSLSGTGLGEQYF,TGTGCCAGCAGTTTGAGTGGCACTGGCCTAGGGGAGCAGTACTTC
.,TRBJ2-3,.,TRBV4-1,CASSQDPPTVRGADTQYF,TGCGCCAGCAGCCAAGACCCCCCGACGGTCCGGGGTGCAGATACGCAGTATTTT
many,TRBJ2-1,.,TRBV29-1,CSVEPEKTYNEQFF,TGCAGCGTTGAACCTGAGAAGACGTACAATGAGCAGTTCTTC
.,TRBJ1-5,.,TRBV6-2/TRBV6-3,CASSYYITPSNQPQHF,TGTGCCAGCAGTTACTACATTACCCCTAGCAATCAGCCCCAGCATTTT
.,TRBJ2-5,.,TRBV5-1,CASSLAGNRETQYF,TGCGCCAGCAGCTTGGCCGGCAACCGAGAGACCCAGTACTTC
.,TRBJ2-6,.,TRBV7-2,CASTFPSLGANVLTF,TGTGCCAGCACCTTTCCGAGCCTGGGGGCCAACGTCCTGACTTTC
.,TRBJ2-7,TRBD2,TRBV7-9,CASSPERTSGTSYEQYF,TGTGCCAGCAGCCCCGAACGGACTAGCGGGACCTCCTACGAGCAGTACTTC
.,TRBJ2-7,TRBD1,TRBV7-2,CASSHTGVVYEQYF,TGTGCCAGCAGTCATACAGGGGTGGTCTACGAGCAGTACTTC
.,TRBJ2-1,.,TRBV6-2/TRBV6-3,CASSRLSNEQFF,TGTGCCAGCAGCCGACTTAGCAATGAGCAGTTCTTC
.,TRBJ2-2,TRBD2,TRBV27,CASSTGLARNTGELFF,TGTGCCAGCAGTACGGGACTAGCAAGGAACACCGGGGAGCTGTTTTTT
.,TRBJ1-1,TRBD1,TRBV6-2/TRBV6-3,CASSHPTGLGLNTEAFF,TGTGCCAGCAGTCACCCGACAGGGCTGGGATTGAACACTGAAGCTTTCTTT
.,TRBJ2-3,.,TRBV9,CASSVLAGYDTQYF,TGTGCCAGCAGCGTTCTAGCCGGTTACGATACGCAGTATTTT
few,TRBJ1-2,TRBD1,TRBV27,CASSFQGEEGYTF,TGTGCCAGCAGTTTTCAGGGGGAGGAAGGCTACACCTTC
few,TRBJ2-1,TRBD2,TRBV3-1,CASSQGSGGGAYNEQFF,TGTGCCAGCAGCCAAGGTAGCGGGGGGGGAGCCTACAATGAGCAGTTCTTC
.,TRBJ2-7,.,TRBV4-3,CASSLGTLNPYEQYF,TGCGCCAGCAGCTTAGGGACATTGAACCCCTACGAGCAGTACTTC
few,TRBJ1-1,TRBD1,TRBV7-2,CASSSGGRNTEAFF,TGTGCCAGCAGCTCAGGGGGCAGGAACACTGAAGCTTTCTTT
.,TRBJ1-6,.,TRBV9,CASSARGDGLVPLHF,TGTGCCAGCAGCGCCAGAGGGGACGGCCTTGTCCCCCTCCACTTT
.,TRBJ2-5,.,TRBV29-1,CSVGIDALQETQYF,TGCAGCGTTGGAATAGACGCCCTCCAAGAGACCCAGTACTTC
many,TRBJ2-5,TRBD2,TRBV4-3,CASSRETGRGETQYF,TGCGCCAGCAGTCGAGAGACTGGGCGGGGGGAGACCCAGTACTTC
few,TRBJ1-2,TRBD1,TRBV7-9,CASSPFLGQTLYGYTF,TGTGCCAGCAGCCCATTCCTGGGACAGACCCTGTATGGCTACACCTTC
.,TRBJ1-6,.,TRBV13,CASSFRPQGSPLHF,TGTGCCAGCAGCTTCCGACCTCAGGGTTCACCCCTCCACTTT
.,TRBJ1-5,.,TRBV7-2,CASSVTGINQPQHF,TGTGCCAGCAGCGTGACAGGTATCAATCAGCCCCAGCATTTT
few,TRBJ2-3,.,TRBV7-9,CASSLALGVTDTQYF,TGTGCCAGCAGCTTAGCGCTTGGAGTCACAGATACGCAGTATTTT
many,TRBJ2-3,.,TRBV7-2,CASSSQRRLPTTDTQYF,TGTGCCAGCAGCTCACAAAGGAGACTACCGACCACAGATACGCAGTATTTT
.,TRBJ1-3,.,TRBV9,CASSVGGTGNTIYF,TGTGCCAGCAGCGTAGGGGGGACTGGAAACACCATATATTTT
.,TRBJ2-5,TRBD2,TRBV7-9,CASRRTSGRQETQYF,TGTGCCAGCAGACGGACTAGCGGGCGCCAAGAGACCCAGTACTTC
.,TRBJ2-2,.,TRBV11-2,CASSLIVRVGTGELFF,TGTGCCAGCAGCTTAATCGTCAGGGTGGGGACCGGGGAGCTGTTTTTT
.,TRBJ2-5,.,TRBV12-3/TRBV12-4,CASSFIGVWAETQYF,TGTGCCAGCAGTTTCATAGGGGTATGGGCAGAGACCCAGTACTTC
.,TRBJ2-4,.,TRBV6-5,CAIGRDNNIQYF,TGTGCCATCGGGCGGGACAATAACATTCAGTACTTC
.,TRBJ2-7,.,TRBV28,CASSRNRAYEQYF,TGTGCCAGCAGTCGGAACAGGGCCTACGAGCAGTACTTC
few,TRBJ1-2,.,TRBV20-1,CSARDRSQGQANYGYTF,TGCAGTGCTAGAGATCGGAGCCAGGGTCAAGCTAACTATGGCTACACCTTC
few,TRBJ2-5,.,TRBV7-2,CASSLVAGKQETQYF,TGTGCCAGCAGCTTAGTGGCAGGGAAGCAAGAGACCCAGTACTTC
.,TRBJ1-1,.,TRBV30,CAWRKGNTEAFF,TGTGCCTGGAGAAAAGGGAACACTGAAGCTTTCTTT
.,TRBJ2-7,TRBD2,TRBV7-3,CASSSQLAGVNGQYF,TGTGCCAGCAGCTCTCAACTAGCGGGAGTCAACGGGCAGTACTTC
few,TRBJ2-7,.,TRBV7-2,CASSLAGGEPHYEQYF,TGTGCCAGCAGCTTAGCCGGGGGAGAGCCTCACTACGAGCAGTACTTC
.,TRBJ1-5,TRBD1,TRBV7-9,CASSSGDSSNQPQHF,TGTGCCAGCAGCTCCGGGGACAGCAGCAATCAGCCCCAGCATTTT
.,TRBJ2-5,TRBD1,TRBV29-1,CSVVRQGARGTQYF,TGCAGCGTTGTTAGACAGGGGGCGCGGGGGACCCAGTACTTC